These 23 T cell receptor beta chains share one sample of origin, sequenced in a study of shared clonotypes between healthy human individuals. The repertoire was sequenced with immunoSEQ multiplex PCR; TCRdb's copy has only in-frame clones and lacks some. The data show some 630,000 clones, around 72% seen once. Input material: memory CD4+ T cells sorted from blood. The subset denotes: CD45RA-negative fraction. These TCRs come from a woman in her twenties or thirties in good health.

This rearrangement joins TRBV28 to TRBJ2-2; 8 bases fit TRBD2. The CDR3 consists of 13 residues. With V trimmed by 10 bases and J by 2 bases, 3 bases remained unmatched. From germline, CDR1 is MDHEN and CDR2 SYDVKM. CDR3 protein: CAMREANTGELFF. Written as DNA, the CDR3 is TGTGCCATGCGGGAGGCAAACACCGGGGAGCTGTTTTTT.

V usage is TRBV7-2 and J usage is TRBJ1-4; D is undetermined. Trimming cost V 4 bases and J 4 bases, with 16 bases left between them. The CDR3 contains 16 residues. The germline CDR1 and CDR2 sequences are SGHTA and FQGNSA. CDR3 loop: CASSYRLGAVNEKLFF. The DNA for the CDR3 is TGTGCCAGCAGCTATAGGCTAGGAGCCGTTAATGAAAAACTGTTTTTT.

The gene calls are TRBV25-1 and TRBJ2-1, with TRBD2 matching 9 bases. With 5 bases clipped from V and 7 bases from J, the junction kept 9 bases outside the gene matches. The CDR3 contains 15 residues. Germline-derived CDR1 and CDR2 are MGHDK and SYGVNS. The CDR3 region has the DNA TGTGCCAGCAGTCCGACTAGCGGAGCCTTGAATGAGCAGTTCTTC. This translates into CASSPTSGALNEQFF. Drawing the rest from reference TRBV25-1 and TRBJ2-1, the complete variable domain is EADIYQTPRYLVIGTGKKITLECSQTMGHDKMYWYQQDPGMELHLIHYSYGVNSTEKGDLSSESTVSRIRTEHFPLTLESARPSHTSQYLCASSPTSGALNEQFFGPGTRLTVL.

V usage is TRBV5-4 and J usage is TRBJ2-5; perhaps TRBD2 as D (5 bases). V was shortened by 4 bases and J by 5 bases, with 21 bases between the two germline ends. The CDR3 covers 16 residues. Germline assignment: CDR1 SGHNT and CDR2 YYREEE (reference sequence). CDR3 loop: CASSGGLRSLGETQYF. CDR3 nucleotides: TGTGCCAGCAGCGGCGGGTTGCGCAGCCTAGGGGAGACCCAGTACTTC.

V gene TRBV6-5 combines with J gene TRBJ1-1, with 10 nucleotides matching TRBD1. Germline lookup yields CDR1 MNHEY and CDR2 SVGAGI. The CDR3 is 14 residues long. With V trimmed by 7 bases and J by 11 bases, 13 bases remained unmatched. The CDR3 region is CASTRDRGSPGAFF. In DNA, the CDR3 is TGTGCCAGCACCCGGGACAGGGGTTCGCCGGGGGCTTTCTTT.

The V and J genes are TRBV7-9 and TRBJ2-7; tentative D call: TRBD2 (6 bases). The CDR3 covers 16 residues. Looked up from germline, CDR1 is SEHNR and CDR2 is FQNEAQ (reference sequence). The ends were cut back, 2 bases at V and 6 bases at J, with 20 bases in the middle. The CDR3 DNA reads TGTGCCAGCAGCTTATTGCCTAGCGTCGTTCCTCCCGAGCAGTACTTC. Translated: CASSLLPSVVPPEQYF.

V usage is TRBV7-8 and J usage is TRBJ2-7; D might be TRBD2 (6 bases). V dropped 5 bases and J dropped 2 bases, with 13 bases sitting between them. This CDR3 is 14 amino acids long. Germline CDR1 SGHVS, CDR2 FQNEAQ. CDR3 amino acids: CASSPRLDTYEQYF. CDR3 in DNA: TGTGCCAGCAGCCCTCGACTAGATACCTACGAGCAGTACTTC.

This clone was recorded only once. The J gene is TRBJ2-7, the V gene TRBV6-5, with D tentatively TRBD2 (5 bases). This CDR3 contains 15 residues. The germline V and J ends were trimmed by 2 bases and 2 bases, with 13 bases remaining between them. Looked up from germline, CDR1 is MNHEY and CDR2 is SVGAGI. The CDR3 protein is CASSYPTGYTYEQYF. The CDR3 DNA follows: TGTGCCAGCAGTTACCCCACGGGATACACCTACGAGCAGTACTTC.

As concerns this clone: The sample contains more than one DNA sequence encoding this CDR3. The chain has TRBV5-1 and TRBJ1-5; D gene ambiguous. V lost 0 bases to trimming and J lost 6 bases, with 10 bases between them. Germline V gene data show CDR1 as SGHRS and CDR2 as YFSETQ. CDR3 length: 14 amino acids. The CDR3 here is CASSLEGGSQPQHF. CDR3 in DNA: TGCGCCAGCAGCTTGGAAGGAGGGAGTCAGCCCCAGCATTTT.

This chain's CDR3 is CAISASGNTGELFF. The CDR3 DNA reads as TGTGCCATCAGTGCTAGCGGAAACACCGGGGAGCTGTTTTTT. The J gene is TRBJ2-2, the V gene TRBV10-3, with 7 bases matching TRBD2. The CDR3 is 14 residues long. Germline V gene data show CDR1 as ENHRY and CDR2 as SYGVKD. Trimming took 4 bases from V and 2 from J; bases not matched to a gene: 1.

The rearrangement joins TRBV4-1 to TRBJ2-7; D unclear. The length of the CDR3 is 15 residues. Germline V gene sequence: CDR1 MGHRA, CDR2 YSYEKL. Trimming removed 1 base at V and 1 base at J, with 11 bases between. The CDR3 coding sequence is TGCGCCAGCAGCCAAGCTGTGGGGTCATCCTACGAGCAGTACTTC. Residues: CASSQAVGSSYEQYF.

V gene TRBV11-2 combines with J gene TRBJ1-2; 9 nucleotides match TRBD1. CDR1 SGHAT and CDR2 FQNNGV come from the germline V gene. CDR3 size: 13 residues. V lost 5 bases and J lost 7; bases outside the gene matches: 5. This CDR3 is CASSPWDRAGYTF. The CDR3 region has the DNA TGTGCCAGCAGCCCGTGGGACAGGGCTGGCTACACCTTC. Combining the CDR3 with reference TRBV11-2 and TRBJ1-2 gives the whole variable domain EAGVAQSPRYKIIEKRQSVAFWCNPISGHATLYWYQQILGQGPKLLIQFQNNGVVDDSQLPKDRFSAERLKGVDSTLKIQPAKLEDSAVYLCASSPWDRAGYTFGSGTRLTVV.

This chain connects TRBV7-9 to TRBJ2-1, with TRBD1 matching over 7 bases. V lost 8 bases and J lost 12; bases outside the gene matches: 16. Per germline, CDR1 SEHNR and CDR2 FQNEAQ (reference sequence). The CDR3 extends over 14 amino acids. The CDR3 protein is CASRAGTEVMTQFF. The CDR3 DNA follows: TGTGCCAGCCGAGCCGGGACAGAAGTAATGACGCAGTTCTTC.

Written as DNA, the CDR3 is TGCGCCAGCACCCACCCGAGGGGCGGGAACCAGGGGTATGAGCAGTTCTTC. The encoded protein is CASTHPRGGNQGYEQFF. V usage is TRBV10-2 and J usage is TRBJ2-1, with D perhaps TRBD1 or TRBD2 (6 bases each). Trimming removed 7 bases at V and 8 bases at J, with 27 bases between. From germline, CDR1 is WSHSY and CDR2 SAAADI. The CDR3 is 17 amino acids.

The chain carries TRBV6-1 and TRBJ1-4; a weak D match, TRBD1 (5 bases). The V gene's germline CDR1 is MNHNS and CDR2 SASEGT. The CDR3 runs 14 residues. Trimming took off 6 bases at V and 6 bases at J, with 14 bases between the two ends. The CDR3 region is CASSVDSGDEKLFF. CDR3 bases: TGTGCCAGCAGCGTTGACAGTGGGGATGAAAAACTGTTTTTT.

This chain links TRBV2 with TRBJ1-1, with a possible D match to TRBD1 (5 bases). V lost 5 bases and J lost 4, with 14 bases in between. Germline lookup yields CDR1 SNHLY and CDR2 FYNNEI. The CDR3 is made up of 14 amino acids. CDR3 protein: CASSRTSMGTEAFF. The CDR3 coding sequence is TGTGCCAGCAGTCGGACATCCATGGGCACTGAAGCTTTCTTT.

CDR3 sequence reads: CASSWGTAMNTEAFF. The CDR3 nucleotides read TGTGCCAGCAGTTGGGGGACAGCGATGAACACTGAAGCTTTCTTT. The gene calls are TRBV27 and TRBJ1-1; TRBD1 matches 7 bases. CDR3 length: 15 residues. Germline loops: CDR1 MNHEY, CDR2 SMNVEV (reference sequence). The V segment lost 4 bases and the J segment 0 bases; nucleotides outside the gene matches: 5.

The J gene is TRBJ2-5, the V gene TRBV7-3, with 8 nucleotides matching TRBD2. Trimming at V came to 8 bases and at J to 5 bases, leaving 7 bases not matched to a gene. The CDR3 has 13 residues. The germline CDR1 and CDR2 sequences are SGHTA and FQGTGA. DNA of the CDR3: TGTGCCAGCGCAGCGGGAGAGGCGGAGACCCAGTACTTC. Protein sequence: CASAAGEAETQYF.

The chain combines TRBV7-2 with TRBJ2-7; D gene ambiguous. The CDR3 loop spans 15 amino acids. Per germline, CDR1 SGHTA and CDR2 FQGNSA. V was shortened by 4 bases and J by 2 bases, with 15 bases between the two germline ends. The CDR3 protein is CASSSSMFPPYEQYF. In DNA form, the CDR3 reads TGTGCCAGCAGCTCGTCCATGTTCCCCCCCTACGAGCAGTACTTC.

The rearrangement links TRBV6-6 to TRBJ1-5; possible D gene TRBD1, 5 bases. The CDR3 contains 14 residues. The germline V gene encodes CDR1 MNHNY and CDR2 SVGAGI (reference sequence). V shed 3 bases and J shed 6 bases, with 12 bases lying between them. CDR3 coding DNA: TGTGCCAGCAGTTATTCCGGGACTCCTCAGCCCCAGCATTTT. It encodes CASSYSGTPQPQHF.

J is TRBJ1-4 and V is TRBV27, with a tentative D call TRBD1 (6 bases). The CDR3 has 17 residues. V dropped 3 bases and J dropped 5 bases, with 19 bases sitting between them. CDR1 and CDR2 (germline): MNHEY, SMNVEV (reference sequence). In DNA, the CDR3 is TGTGCCAGCAGTTTGGTCGTTGTGGACAGAACCAATGAAAAACTGTTTTTT. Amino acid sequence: CASSLVVVDRTNEKLFF.

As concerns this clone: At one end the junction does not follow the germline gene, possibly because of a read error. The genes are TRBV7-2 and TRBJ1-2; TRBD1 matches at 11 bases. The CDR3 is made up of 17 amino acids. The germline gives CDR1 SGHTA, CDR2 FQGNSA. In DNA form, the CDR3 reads TGTGCCAGCAGCCTAGCTCCAGGAGGGACAGGGGGTCTTGGCTACACCTTC. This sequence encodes CASSLAPGGTGGLGYTF.

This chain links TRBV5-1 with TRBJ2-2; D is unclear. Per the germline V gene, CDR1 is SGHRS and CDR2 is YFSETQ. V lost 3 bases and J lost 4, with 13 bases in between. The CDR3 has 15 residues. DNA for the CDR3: TGCGCCAGCAGCTCGTCCGTTGCCCCCACCGGGGAGCTGTTTTTT. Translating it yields CASSSSVAPTGELFF.